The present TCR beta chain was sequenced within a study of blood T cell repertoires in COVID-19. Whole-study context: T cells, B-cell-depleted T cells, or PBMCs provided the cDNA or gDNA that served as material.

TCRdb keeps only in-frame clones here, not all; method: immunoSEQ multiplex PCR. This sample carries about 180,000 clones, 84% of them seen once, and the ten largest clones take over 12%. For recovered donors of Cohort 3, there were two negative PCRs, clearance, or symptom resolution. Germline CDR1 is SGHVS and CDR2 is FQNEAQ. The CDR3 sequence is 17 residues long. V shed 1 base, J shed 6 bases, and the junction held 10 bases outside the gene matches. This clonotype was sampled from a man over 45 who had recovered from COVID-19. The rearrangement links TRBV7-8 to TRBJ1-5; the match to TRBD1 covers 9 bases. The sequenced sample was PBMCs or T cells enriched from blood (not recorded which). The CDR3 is CASSLVATGGTIQPQHF. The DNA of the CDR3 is TGTGCCAGCAGCTTAGTAGCGACAGGGGGTACAATTCAGCCCCAGCATTTT.